This TCR beta chain was recovered during a study of human T cells and chemical hapten exposure. Study-wide context: The variation in per-sample TCR yields arose mainly from small differences in pooled library volumes.

Ten or more counts support this clonotype. V lost 6 bases, J lost 5 bases, and 9 bases lay in between. The V gene's germline CDR1 is DFQATT and CDR2 SNEGSKA (reference sequence). This CDR3 contains 11 residues. TCRdb redid the calling of the RACE reads with MiXCR, one entry per CDR3 protein. The sample carries roughly 43,000 distinct CDR3 sequences, 3.7% recorded once. The time point denotes: healthy volunteer bleed at 6 weeks. Extraction of total RNA was performed on unfractionated whole blood. This TCR derives from a human donor in good health. Some clones in this sample may be carry-over from other donors' samples. The sample consisted of whole blood. V gene TRBV20-1 combines with J gene TRBJ2-3, with D perhaps TRBD1 or TRBD2 (6 bases each). CDR3 region: CSAGGGDTQYF. Written as DNA, the CDR3 is TGCAGTGCCGGAGGGGGAGATACGCAGTATTTT.